Described below is a single T cell receptor beta chain sequence and its context. The data are from a study of T cell changes during pregnancy in multiple sclerosis. The CDR3 loop spans 17 amino acids. V gave up 0 bases and J gave up 4 bases; unmatched junction bases: 12. The V gene's germline CDR1 is SGHRS and CDR2 YFSETQ. The method was immunoSEQ multiplex PCR; TCRdb's version includes in-frame clones alone and lacks a portion of them. Here the sample spans 47,000 or so clones, 94% being singletons. The chain joins TRBV5-1 to TRBJ2-5; 7 bases align to TRBD2. The specimen was CD4+ T cells from peripheral blood mononuclear cells, collected in the first trimester of pregnancy. This receptor was identified in a female donor with multiple sclerosis, enrolled in a pregnancy study. The CDR3 loop reads CASSLERGVRRIETQYF. The CDR3, as DNA: TGCGCCAGCAGCTTGGAGCGGGGAGTAAGAAGGATAGAGACCCAGTACTTC.